The subject of this entry is one T cell receptor (beta chain). The sample comes from a study of blood T cell repertoires in COVID-19. Across the whole study: Acute and convalescent COVID-19 samples came from the United States, Italy and Spain.

CDR1 is LNHDA, CDR2 SQIVND, per germline (reference sequence). V was trimmed by 5 bases and J by 5 bases, leaving 13 bases between them. CDR3 length equals 13 residues. Using immunoSEQ multiplex PCR, the repertoire was profiled, and TCRdb retains in-frame clones only, with some absent. This table has about 180,000 clones, about 81% appearing once. Sequenced sample: peripheral blood. This clonotype originated in a woman older than 75 with COVID-19, enrolled during active disease. V and J are TRBV19 and TRBJ2-7; D might be TRBD1 (6 bases). The CDR3 DNA is TGTGCCAGTAGTGATACGGACAGAGACGAGCAGTACTTC. Translating gives CASSDTDRDEQYF.